Listed below are T cell receptor beta chains from one sample, sequenced in a study of T cell responses to AZD1222 COVID-19 vaccine. Libraries were prepared by immunoSEQ multiplex PCR; TCRdb keeps only in-frame clonotypes and omits some of them. Of about 140,000 clones in the sample, around 84% are singletons; the top ten hold roughly 4.3%. The material sequenced was peripheral blood, taken on day 0 of AZD1222 vaccination. The source of these receptors is an adult in good health. CDR3s include the opening cysteine and the closing phenylalanine or tryptophan. Each record gives: clone size, J gene, D gene, V gene, CDR3 DNA, CDR3 protein. A D gene is named only where the DNA matches it firmly. Some rows have no size entry. The others give once, few or many, or a class for an expanded clone.

clone size: .
J gene: TRBJ1-2
D gene: .
V gene: TRBV30
CDR3 DNA: TGTGCCTGGAGTCTAAAGGGATCCGGATCCGGCTACACCTTC
CDR3 protein: CAWSLKGSGSGYTF

clone size: .
J gene: TRBJ2-1
D gene: .
V gene: TRBV7-3
CDR3 DNA: TGTGCCAGCAGCTTCACTAGTGACAATGAGCAGTTCTTC
CDR3 protein: CASSFTSDNEQFF

clone size: .
J gene: TRBJ1-3
D gene: .
V gene: TRBV19
CDR3 DNA: TGTGCCAGTAGGTTCCAAAGCGATTCCTCCTCTGGAAACACCATATATTTT
CDR3 protein: CASRFQSDSSSGNTIYF

clone size: .
J gene: TRBJ1-5
D gene: .
V gene: TRBV19
CDR3 DNA: TGTGCCAGTAGTATAGTTTGGCGGCGGGACCCCAATCAGCCCCAGCATTTT
CDR3 protein: CASSIVWRRDPNQPQHF

clone size: .
J gene: TRBJ2-1
D gene: TRBD2
V gene: TRBV2
CDR3 DNA: TGTGCCAGCAGTCCCGAGATGTTAGCGGGGGATCATAAGCAGTTCTTC
CDR3 protein: CASSPEMLAGDHKQFF

clone size: .
J gene: TRBJ1-1
D gene: .
V gene: TRBV6-5
CDR3 DNA: TGTGCCAGCAGCCCCTCAAGGGGAATCACTGAAGCTTTCTTT
CDR3 protein: CASSPSRGITEAFF

clone size: .
J gene: TRBJ1-3
D gene: .
V gene: TRBV7-2
CDR3 DNA: TGTGCCAGCAGCTTCCAGGCCAACTCTGGAAACACCATATATTTT
CDR3 protein: CASSFQANSGNTIYF

clone size: .
J gene: TRBJ1-5
D gene: TRBD1
V gene: TRBV3-1/TRBV3-2
CDR3 DNA: TGTGCCAGCAGCTCCGACAGGGGAAGGGATCAGCCCCAGCATTTT
CDR3 protein: CASSSDRGRDQPQHF

clone size: .
J gene: TRBJ1-5
D gene: .
V gene: TRBV19
CDR3 DNA: TGTGCCAGTAGTGTCCGGCAGGACCATTACCCAGGGCCCCAGCATTTT
CDR3 protein: CASSVRQDHYPGPQHF

clone size: .
J gene: TRBJ1-1
D gene: .
V gene: TRBV3-1/TRBV3-2
CDR3 DNA: TGTGCCAGCAGCCCATTACAAAACACTGAAGCTTTCTTT
CDR3 protein: CASSPLQNTEAFF

clone size: .
J gene: TRBJ1-2
D gene: TRBD1
V gene: TRBV6-4
CDR3 DNA: TGTGCCAGCAGGCCCGGACAGGGGCGGAGTGGCTACACCTTC
CDR3 protein: CASRPGQGRSGYTF

clone size: .
J gene: TRBJ1-2
D gene: .
V gene: TRBV12-3/TRBV12-4
CDR3 DNA: TGTGCCAGCACCTCCGATTTCTTCTATGGCTACACCTTC
CDR3 protein: CASTSDFFYGYTF

clone size: .
J gene: TRBJ1-2
D gene: .
V gene: TRBV6-5
CDR3 DNA: TGTGCCAGCAGGGCAGATGGGGGAAACTATGGCTACACCTTC
CDR3 protein: CASRADGGNYGYTF

clone size: few
J gene: TRBJ1-2
D gene: TRBD1
V gene: TRBV10-1
CDR3 DNA: TGCGCCACCAGACAGGGTTTAAATGGCTACACCTTC
CDR3 protein: CATRQGLNGYTF

clone size: .
J gene: TRBJ1-1
D gene: TRBD1
V gene: TRBV29-1
CDR3 DNA: TGCAGCTCAGGGGGGGGACAGGGCTCCACTGAAGCTTTCTTT
CDR3 protein: CSSGGGQGSTEAFF

clone size: .
J gene: TRBJ1-3
D gene: .
V gene: TRBV6-1
CDR3 DNA: TGTGCCAGCAGTGACCGGGACAACTCTGGAAACACCATATATTTT
CDR3 protein: CASSDRDNSGNTIYF

clone size: .
J gene: TRBJ1-1
D gene: .
V gene: TRBV5-5
CDR3 DNA: TGTGCCAGCAGCGTACGGGGGGAATCTTATCTAGGGGCTTTCTTT
CDR3 protein: CASSVRGESYLGAFF

clone size: few
J gene: TRBJ2-2
D gene: .
V gene: TRBV2
CDR3 DNA: TGTGCCAGCAGTGACACCACCGGGGAGCTGTTTTTT
CDR3 protein: CASSDTTGELFF

clone size: .
J gene: TRBJ1-5
D gene: .
V gene: TRBV30
CDR3 DNA: TGTGCCTGGAGTGCTTACAGGGAAAATCAGCCCCAGCATTTT
CDR3 protein: CAWSAYRENQPQHF